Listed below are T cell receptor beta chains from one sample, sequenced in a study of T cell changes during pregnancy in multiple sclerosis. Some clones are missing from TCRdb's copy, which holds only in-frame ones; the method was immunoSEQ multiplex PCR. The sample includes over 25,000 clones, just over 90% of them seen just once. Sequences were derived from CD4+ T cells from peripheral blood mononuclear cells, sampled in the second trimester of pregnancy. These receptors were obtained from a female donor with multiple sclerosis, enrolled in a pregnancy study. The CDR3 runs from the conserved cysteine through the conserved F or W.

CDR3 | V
CASSVDPGGTGGAVYF | TRBV9
CASSWLGTSSYEQYF | TRBV27
CASSPPNRGVGYTF | TRBV28
CASSASLTETQYF | TRBV7-2
CASSSPASRLYNEQFF | TRBV7-2
CAISDYGQGAIYF | TRBV10-3
CASKPSTGTGYNEQFF | TRBV28
CASSRTGEVNEKLFF | TRBV5-1
CASSLARAGGHYGYTF | TRBV11-2
CASSLRLAGPDTQYF | TRBV7-2
CASTNYGRGGYTF | TRBV5-6
CAWIPGSGLNTEAFF | TRBV30
CASSTRLAGIYNEQFF | TRBV5-6
CASSISRTGGANTGELFF | TRBV19
CASSLFSDSFSGNTIYF | TRBV5-1
CASSGGLLGKNTEAFF | TRBV2
CASTEGAGSTYEQYF | TRBV9
CASSLVGFWEEKLFF | TRBV7-9
CASSLDRRTEAFF | TRBV11-1
CASSNPRRAGELFF | TRBV11-2
CASSFPPGEKGYGYTF | TRBV28
CASSPGTDSYEQYF | TRBV5-6
CASSVGVGGIYEQYF | TRBV9
CASTRRNTGELFF | TRBV2
CASSQDLGTSGYNEQFF | TRBV4-3
CASSYRTGDPQYF | TRBV6-5
CSVGLQSGSLKQYF | TRBV29-1
CASSLAGGEWYF | TRBV7-6
CSATGSGNTIYF | TRBV29-1
CASSYDPVSYEQYF | TRBV6-5
CASSPDFEAFF | TRBV18
CASSLDEGRAEAFF | TRBV7-8
CASSQGTSGNTGELFF | TRBV4-3
CASSLPFTAGGSETQYF | TRBV7-9
CATSRPAGVNEQFF | TRBV15